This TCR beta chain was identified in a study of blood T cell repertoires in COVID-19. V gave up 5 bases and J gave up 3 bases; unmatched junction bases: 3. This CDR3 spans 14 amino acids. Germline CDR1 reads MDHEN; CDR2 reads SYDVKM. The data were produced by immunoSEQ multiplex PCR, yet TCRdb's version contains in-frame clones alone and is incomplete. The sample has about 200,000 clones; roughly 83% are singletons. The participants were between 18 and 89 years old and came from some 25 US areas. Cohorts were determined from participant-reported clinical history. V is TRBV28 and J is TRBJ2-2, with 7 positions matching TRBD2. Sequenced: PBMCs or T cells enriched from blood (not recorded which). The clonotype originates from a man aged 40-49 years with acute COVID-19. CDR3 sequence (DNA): TGTGCCAGCAGTGTGGGAGGGGACACCGGGGAGCTGTTTTTT. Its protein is CASSVGGDTGELFF.